This T cell receptor (beta chain) was identified during a study of blood T cell repertoires in COVID-19. Overall study: T cells, B-cell-depleted T cells, or PBMCs supplied cDNA or gDNA.

Using immunoSEQ multiplex PCR, the repertoire was profiled, and TCRdb retains in-frame clones only, with some absent. The profile covers some 190,000 clones, with 70% to 80% appearing a single time and roughly 7.8% taken by the ten largest. This receptor was taken from a woman aged 50 to 60 with active or convalescent COVID-19. Specimen: peripheral blood.

CDR3 region: CASSLIGGGFFAGELFF. CDR3 in DNA: TGTGCCAGCAGTTTAATAGGCGGGGGGTTTTTCGCCGGGGAGCTGTTTTTT. The chain combines TRBV27 with TRBJ2-2, with 8 bases fitting TRBD2. Germline CDR1 is MNHEY and CDR2 is SMNVEV (reference sequence). CDR3 length: 17 residues. Trimming removed 2 bases from V and 6 bases from J; junction bases left unmatched: 11.